This T cell receptor beta chain was recorded in a study of identical twins. Broader study findings: Compared with unrelated sharing, twin-shared out-of-frame alpha sequences had more low-probability sequences.

CDR3 length equals 14 residues. V lost 2 bases and J 4 bases, leaving 11 bases between the germline ends. Germline CDR1 reads MNHEY; CDR2 reads SVGAGI. A single record per CDR3 protein comes from TCRdb applying MiXCR to the 5' RACE reads. This table holds some 590,000 distinct CDR3 sequences, 7.5% to 10% found once. This clonotype was counted many times. The antigen remains unidentified. This sample also belongs to another study, concerning yellow fever vaccine responses in identical twins.

The sample was PBMCs. The chain employs TRBV6-5 and TRBJ2-5; possible D gene TRBD2, 7 bases. The receptor's source is a woman between 18 and 29 years old in good health. CDR3 sequence (DNA): TGTGCCAGCAGTTACGGGAGGGGGACAGAGACCCAGTACTTC. The encoded protein is CASSYGRGTETQYF.